A selection of T cell receptor beta chains follows, all from one sample in a study of cytomegalovirus exposure and HLA in healthy donors. TCRdb keeps only in-frame clones here, not all; method: immunoSEQ multiplex PCR. This sample has about 130,000 clones, with around 78% found just once. The sample was PBMCs. These receptors were obtained from a man in his forties or fifties in good health and CMV-seronegative. Both conserved end residues are part of each CDR3. The order of the fields is D gene, J gene, clone size, V gene, CDR3 protein, CDR3 DNA. D genes are given only for firm matches. The listing skips clone size in some rows; elsewhere it reads once, few, many or a size class.

>.|TRBJ1-1|once|TRBV25-1
CASSSRGDTEAFF
TGTGCCAGCAGTTCCCGGGGGGACACTGAAGCTTTCTTT
>TRBD2|TRBJ2-2|few|TRBV29-1
CSVSGGWETGELFF
TGCAGCGTTAGCGGGGGTTGGGAGACCGGGGAGCTGTTTTTT
>.|TRBJ2-7|.|TRBV7-9
CSSSFSGFDEQYF
TGTTCCAGCAGCTTTTCAGGGTTCGACGAGCAGTACTTC
>TRBD2|TRBJ2-1|.|TRBV18
CASRTQAGGSYNEQFF
TGTGCCAGCAGGACCCAGGCGGGGGGTTCCTACAATGAGCAGTTCTTC
>.|TRBJ2-3|.|TRBV12-5
CASGRGTRTDTQYF
TGTGCTAGTGGTCGCGGGACCCGCACAGATACGCAGTATTTT
>.|TRBJ1-2|.|TRBV2
CASSAVRPGYTF
TGTGCCAGCAGTGCGGTCAGGCCGGGCTACACCTTC
>.|TRBJ1-1|few|TRBV25-1
CASSSRSGETEAFF
TGTGCCAGCAGTTCACGATCGGGGGAGACTGAAGCTTTCTTT
>.|TRBJ2-1|.|TRBV6-4
CASSDSGTPFYNEQFF
TGTGCCAGCAGTGACTCGGGGACACCTTTCTACAATGAGCAGTTCTTC
>TRBD1|TRBJ1-5|once|TRBV28
CASTTGGYQPQHF
TGTGCCAGCACCACAGGGGGTTATCAGCCCCAGCATTTT
>.|TRBJ1-2|.|TRBV7-9
CASSLSGYGYTF
TGTGCCAGCAGCTTATCAGGGTATGGCTACACCTTC
>TRBD1|TRBJ2-4|.|TRBV7-2
CASSLRDRGGPAGNIQYF
TGTGCCAGCAGCTTACGAGACAGGGGAGGACCGGCGGGGAACATTCAGTACTTC
>.|TRBJ2-5|.|TRBV19
CASSIPGKETQYF
TGTGCCAGTAGTATACCAGGAAAAGAGACCCAGTACTTC
>.|TRBJ1-1|.|TRBV7-6
CASSIGPPLNTEAFF
TGTGCCAGCAGCATCGGTCCGCCATTGAACACTGAAGCTTTCTTT
>TRBD1|TRBJ1-2|.|TRBV4-3
CASSYLDRGRGYTF
TGCGCCAGCAGCTACTTGGACAGGGGCCGGGGCTACACCTTC
>.|TRBJ1-5|.|TRBV28
CAVGGNQPQHF
TGTGCCGTTGGAGGGAATCAGCCCCAGCATTTT
>.|TRBJ1-6|.|TRBV18
CASTTGRGSRSPLHF
TGTGCCAGCACAACCGGGCGGGGAAGTCGTTCACCCCTCCACTTT
>.|TRBJ1-2|few|TRBV19
CASSIDPGSYYGYTF
TGTGCCAGTAGTATAGACCCAGGTTCGTACTATGGCTACACCTTC
>.|TRBJ1-2|few|TRBV7-3
CASSRQPLSPRYYGYTF
TGTGCCAGCAGCCGCCAACCCCTATCCCCAAGATACTATGGCTACACCTTC
>.|TRBJ1-2|.|TRBV4-1
CASSQDIDSYYGYTF
TGCGCCAGCAGTCAAGATATCGACAGTTACTATGGCTACACCTTC
>.|TRBJ1-3|.|TRBV7-2
CASSRDSGNTIYF
TGTGCCAGCAGCCGGGACTCTGGAAACACCATATATTTT
>.|TRBJ2-3|.|TRBV21-1
CASSNQTDQHSTDTQYF
TGTGCCAGCAGCAACCAAACAGACCAGCATAGCACAGATACGCAGTATTTT
>TRBD1|TRBJ1-2|.|TRBV28
CASLPSTGDYGYTF
TGTGCCAGCCTACCCTCAACAGGGGACTATGGCTACACCTTC
>TRBD2|TRBJ2-5|.|TRBV7-8
CASSFASGVVVTQYF
TGTGCCAGCAGCTTCGCTAGCGGGGTGGTTGTGACCCAGTACTTC
>.|TRBJ2-3|.|TRBV5-1
CASSIGQKSSDTQYF
TGCGCCAGCAGCATAGGACAGAAGAGCTCAGATACGCAGTATTTT
>.|TRBJ2-5|.|TRBV28
CASSLSGSHRTQYF
TGTGCCAGCAGCCTAAGCGGGTCCCATAGGACCCAGTACTTC
>.|TRBJ1-2|.|TRBV12-5
CASGYSGYGYTF
TGTGCTAGTGGCTATTCAGGGTATGGCTACACCTTC
>.|TRBJ1-4|.|TRBV28
CASSLGRAEKLFF
TGTGCCAGCAGTTTGGGCAGGGCAGAAAAACTGTTTTTT
>TRBD1|TRBJ1-2|.|TRBV7-8
CASSLGQDYGYTF
TGTGCCAGCAGCCTTGGACAGGACTATGGCTACACCTTC
>TRBD2|TRBJ2-7|few|TRBV7-8
CASSLGGAGGGEQYF
TGTGCCAGCAGCTTAGGAGGCGCGGGGGGTGGTGAGCAGTACTTC